The 15 T cell receptor beta chains given below trace back to one sample, sequenced in a study of cytomegalovirus exposure and HLA in healthy donors. A multiplex PCR was run with 60 Vbeta primers and 13 Jbeta primers. TCRdb keeps only in-frame clones here, not all; method: immunoSEQ multiplex PCR. The data contain 70,000 to 80,000 clones, roughly 86% of them singletons. The sequencing input was PBMCs. These receptors all come from a man aged 18 to 29 in good health and CMV-seronegative.

DNA for the CDR3: TGCGCCAGCAGTGACCCACGCCCAGACCAGCCAGGGATTCATCAAGAGACCCAGTACTTC. Its translation is CASSDPRPDQPGIHQETQYF. The chain uses TRBV10-1 and TRBJ2-5; possible D gene TRBD1, 5 bases. Between the trimmed V and J ends, which lost 3 bases and 2 bases, there was a span of 28 bases. Germline loops: CDR1 WNHNN, CDR2 SYGVQD (reference sequence). The CDR3 runs 20 residues.

The rearrangement joins TRBV30 to TRBJ1-3; D remains unclear. The CDR3 contains 13 residues. V lost 4 bases and J lost 0, with 7 bases in between. Germline V gene lookup returns CDR1 GTSNPN and CDR2 SVGIG (reference sequence). In DNA, the CDR3 is TGTGCCTGGACTCTGTTCTCTGGAAACACCATATATTTT. Translation: CAWTLFSGNTIYF.

V and J are TRBV10-2 and TRBJ2-3, with 9 nucleotides matching TRBD2. Trimming at V came to 6 bases and at J to 2 bases, leaving 6 bases not matched to a gene. Germline V gene lookup returns CDR1 WSHSY and CDR2 SAAADI. This CDR3 region has 15 residues. The DNA for the CDR3 is TGCGCCAGCAGCGTAGCGGGGGACTTCACAGATACGCAGTATTTT. Protein: CASSVAGDFTDTQYF.

Turning to this clone: A read error may account for a junction end that differs from germline. The genes are TRBV4-3 and TRBJ2-7; no firm D call. From germline, CDR1 is LGHNA and CDR2 YSLEER. This CDR3 is built from 13 residues. CDR3 sequence reads: CASSQVGEAVANF. CDR3 coding DNA: TGCGCCAGCAGCCAAGTTGGCGAGGCAGTGGCGAACTTC.

The CDR3 region has the DNA TGCAGCGTTGTGACTAGGTATAGAGGGGTCTACGAGCAGTACTTC. As protein: CSVVTRYRGVYEQYF. This chain links TRBV29-1 with TRBJ2-7; D possibly corresponds to TRBD2 (6 bases). The CDR3 is made up of 15 amino acids. Trimming stripped 4 bases from V and 3 bases from J, with 19 bases between. Germline V gene data show CDR1 as SQVTM and CDR2 as ANQGSEA.

This clone was found a few times. The chain carries TRBV4-1 and TRBJ1-1; D gene unclear. The V end lost 0 bases, the J end lost 3 bases, and 8 bases lay between the germline ends. The CDR3 covers 14 residues. CDR1 MGHRA and CDR2 YSYEKL come from the germline V gene. The CDR3 spells CASSQDLGDTEAFF. The CDR3 DNA reads TGCGCCAGCAGCCAAGATTTGGGCGACACTGAAGCTTTCTTT.

The chain recombines TRBV7-2 with TRBJ1-2; D remains ambiguous. The germline V and J ends were trimmed by 0 bases and 1 base, with 9 bases remaining between them. Germline V gives CDR1 SGHTA, CDR2 FQGNSA. This CDR3 comprises 15 residues. CDR3 nucleotide sequence: TGTGCCAGCAGCTTAGCTCCTGGAGTTAACTATGGCTACACCTTC. This translates into CASSLAPGVNYGYTF.

V gene TRBV18 combines with J gene TRBJ1-4, with a tentative D call TRBD1 (6 bases). V lost 3 bases to trimming and J lost 2 bases, with 13 bases between them. CDR3 length: 16 residues. Germline CDR1 is KGHSH and CDR2 is LQKENI. The CDR3 is CASSPLRGSTNEKLFF. For the CDR3, the DNA is TGTGCCAGCTCACCTCTCAGGGGCTCGACTAATGAAAAACTGTTTTTT.

This rearrangement joins TRBV10-1 to TRBJ2-7, with D maybe TRBD2 (5 bases). V gave up 2 bases and J gave up 4 bases, with 9 bases separating them. The CDR3 contains 13 residues. In germline, CDR1 is WNHNN, CDR2 SYGVQD (reference sequence). The CDR3 region has the DNA TGCGCCAGCAGTGAGAACACGGGATACGAGCAGTACTTC. It specifies CASSENTGYEQYF.

This sequence joins TRBV29-1 and TRBJ2-2; no clear D. The CDR3 spans 12 residues. V gave up 5 bases and J gave up 0 bases, with 4 bases separating them. Per germline, CDR1 SQVTM and CDR2 ANQGSEA. The CDR3 region is CSVRSNTGELFF. The CDR3 coding sequence is TGCAGCGTTCGGTCGAACACCGGGGAGCTGTTTTTT.

The chain carries TRBV10-3 and TRBJ2-1; 11 bases align to TRBD2. This CDR3 is built from 16 residues. Germline V gene data show CDR1 as ENHRY and CDR2 as SYGVKD. V dropped 3 bases and J dropped 9; count of bases not matched to a gene: 10. CDR3 loop: CAISESTSGSFFEQFF. The CDR3 coding sequence is TGTGCCATCAGTGAATCTACTAGCGGGAGTTTTTTTGAGCAGTTCTTC.

The chain couples TRBV4-3 to TRBJ1-2, with 9 bases that match TRBD1. Germline V CDR1 and CDR2: LGHNA, YSLEER. Trimming at V came to 4 bases and at J to 1 base, leaving 10 bases not matched to a gene. This CDR3 spans 17 amino acids. The CDR3 DNA reads TGCGCCAGCAGCCCCCGGACAGGGGACGACTTTAACTATGGCTACACCTTC. The encoded protein is CASSPRTGDDFNYGYTF.

The chain uses TRBV25-1 and TRBJ2-5, with 12 bases aligning to TRBD2. With 4 bases clipped from V and 4 bases from J, the junction kept 10 bases outside the gene matches. The CDR3 covers 17 residues. CDR1 is MGHDK and CDR2 is SYGVNS in the germline V gene. CDR3 loop: CASSAYLAGGPSETQYF. The CDR3 nucleotides read TGTGCCAGCAGTGCATATCTAGCGGGGGGGCCCTCAGAGACCCAGTACTTC.

The J gene is TRBJ1-1, the V gene TRBV10-3; no reliable D call. The CDR3 is made up of 15 amino acids. The V end was cut by 11 bases, the J end by 1 base, with 20 bases between. The V gene's germline CDR1 is ENHRY and CDR2 SYGVKD. DNA for the CDR3: TGTGCCTCAAGCCGAGAGGCGGGCGAGAACACTGAAGCTTTCTTT. Protein sequence: CASSREAGENTEAFF.

The chain employs TRBV9 and TRBJ2-7; TRBD2 is a possible D gene (6 bases). The V end was cut by 0 bases, the J end by 5 bases, with 15 bases between. The length of the CDR3 is 15 residues. In germline, CDR1 is SGDLS, CDR2 YYNGEE. CDR3 region: CASSVGGVPLNEQYF. The CDR3 DNA reads as TGTGCCAGCAGCGTAGGGGGGGTCCCCTTGAACGAGCAGTACTTC.